Each of the 14 T cell receptor beta chains below was sequenced from the same sample in a study of naive and memory T cell subsets. The beta constant-region primer was an equimolar mix of two oligonucleotides covering TRBC1 and TRBC2. A single record per CDR3 protein comes from TCRdb applying MiXCR to the UMI-ligation and nested PCR reads. The data contain about 85,000 distinct CDR3 sequences, less than 15% of them singletons. The sequencing sample was made of central memory CD4+ T cells from blood. These receptors were obtained from a human donor in good health.

Ten or more counts support this clonotype. This chain joins TRBV20-1 and TRBJ2-1; D remains unclear. Germline V gene sequence: CDR1 DFQATT, CDR2 SNEGSKA (reference sequence). The V gene lost 2 bases and the J gene lost 3 bases, with 11 bases spanning the gap. The CDR3 is 14 amino acids. The CDR3 DNA reads TGCAGTGCTAGAAGTAGGGCATTCTACAATGAGCAGTTCTTC. Amino acid sequence: CSARSRAFYNEQFF.

V gene TRBV7-2 combines with J gene TRBJ1-1, with a possible D match to TRBD1 (6 bases). Trimming shortened V by 5 bases and J by 1 base, and 8 bases separated the two germline ends. The CDR3 runs to 13 residues. From germline, CDR1 is SGHTA and CDR2 FQGNSA. The CDR3 bases are TGTGCCAGCAGCATGACAGGGAACACTGAAGCTTTCTTT. Translated, it gives CASSMTGNTEAFF.

The V call is TRBV28, the J call TRBJ2-7; 13 bases line up with TRBD2. V was clipped by 8 bases and J by 3 bases; unmatched bases: 4. This CDR3 is built from 14 residues. Germline V gene data show CDR1 as MDHEN and CDR2 as SYDVKM. The CDR3, as DNA: TGTGCCAGCTGGGGGACTAGCGGGATCTACGAGCAGTACTTC. Encoded protein: CASWGTSGIYEQYF.

This clonotype was picked up one time. J is TRBJ1-5 and V is TRBV29-1; D is uncertain. The germline gives CDR1 SQVTM, CDR2 ANQGSEA. This CDR3 region has 13 residues. The germline V and J ends were trimmed by 4 bases and 7 bases, with 14 bases remaining between them. CDR3: CSVAEAEGQPQHF. In DNA form, the CDR3 reads TGCAGCGTTGCTGAGGCCGAGGGACAGCCCCAGCATTTT. The full variable domain, rest sourced from reference TRBV29-1 and TRBJ1-5, is SAVISQKPSRDICQRGTSLTIQCQVDSQVTMMFWYRQQPGQSLTLIATANQGSEATYESGFVIDKFPISRPNLTFSTLTVSNMSPEDSSIYLCSVAEAEGQPQHFGDGTRLSIL.

This clonotype appeared many times. The chain combines TRBV27 with TRBJ2-3, with D maybe TRBD2 (6 bases). The CDR3 consists of 17 residues. Trimming stripped 2 bases from V and 9 bases from J, with 24 bases between. CDR1 is MNHEY, CDR2 SMNVEV, per germline (reference sequence). DNA for the CDR3: TGTGCCAGCAGTTTACGATCAACCCCCGGGACTCGAGGGACGCAGTATTTT. Protein: CASSLRSTPGTRGTQYF.

V gene TRBV5-5 combines with J gene TRBJ2-3; possible D gene TRBD2, 6 bases. From germline, CDR1 is SGHKS and CDR2 YYEKEE (reference sequence). Trimming shortened V by 0 bases and J by 1 base, and 18 bases separated the two germline ends. CDR3 length: 18 residues. The CDR3 protein is CASSLVVSPGEGTDTQYF. Here the CDR3 DNA reads TGTGCCAGCAGCTTGGTGGTGTCACCGGGAGAGGGCACAGATACGCAGTATTTT.

The chain couples TRBV13 to TRBJ1-3; D remains ambiguous. Germline CDR1 is PRHDT and CDR2 is FYEKMQ (reference sequence). The CDR3 runs to 14 residues. Trimming removed 3 bases from V and 0 bases from J, with 6 bases in between. CDR3 loop: CASSFSSSGNTIYF. The CDR3 nucleotides read TGTGCCAGCAGCTTTAGTAGCTCTGGAAACACCATATATTTT.

Ten or more counts support this clonotype. The gene calls are TRBV14 and TRBJ2-7; the match to TRBD2 covers 7 bases. Germline V lookup: CDR1 SGHDN, CDR2 FVKESK. V lost 5 bases and J lost 2; bases outside the gene matches: 9. CDR3 size: 15 residues. For the CDR3, the DNA is TGTGCCAGCAGCAAAAGAGGGGCGGGAGCCTACGAGCAGTACTTC. As protein: CASSKRGAGAYEQYF.

The genes are TRBV25-1 and TRBJ2-2, with D possibly being TRBD2 (5 bases). The V gene lost 4 bases and the J gene lost 0 bases, with 15 bases spanning the gap. The CDR3 is 17 amino acids. The germline gives CDR1 MGHDK, CDR2 SYGVNS. The CDR3 reads CASSAYVRVSNTGELFF. The CDR3 nucleotides are TGTGCCAGCAGTGCTTACGTGAGGGTATCGAACACCGGGGAGCTGTTTTTT.

V gene TRBV3-1 combines with J gene TRBJ1-4; tentatively, D is TRBD1 (5 bases). The CDR3 totals 15 residues. V lost 2 bases to trimming and J lost 7 bases, with 14 bases between them. Germline V gene sequence: CDR1 LGHDT, CDR2 YNNKEL (reference sequence). The CDR3 nucleotides read TGTGCCAGCAGCCAAAGGGGATCCGGTCCTGAAAAACTGTTTTTT. Residues: CASSQRGSGPEKLFF.

This clonotype showed up just a few times. The J gene is TRBJ1-5, the V gene TRBV7-2; tentatively, D is TRBD1 (5 bases). Germline V gene lookup returns CDR1 SGHTA and CDR2 FQGNSA. The CDR3 sequence is 16 residues long. V was clipped by 1 base and J by 7 bases, with 17 bases between them. CDR3 nucleotide sequence: TGTGCCAGCAGCTTAGTGTTCGGTGGGGGAGGACAGCCCCAGCATTTT. Translating it yields CASSLVFGGGGQPQHF.

This clonotype was seen ten or more times. J is TRBJ2-7 and V is TRBV20-1, with TRBD1 matching 9 bases. The CDR3 spans 15 residues. Germline trimming cut 3 bases from V and 0 bases from J; bases unmatched to any gene: 6. From germline, CDR1 is DFQATT and CDR2 SNEGSKA (reference sequence). CDR3 residues: CSASAGTGRSYEQYF. CDR3 nucleotides: TGCAGTGCTAGCGCCGGGACAGGGCGCTCCTACGAGCAGTACTTC.

V usage is TRBV18 and J usage is TRBJ2-7, with D possibly being TRBD1 (5 bases). This CDR3 spans 14 amino acids. V dropped 3 bases and J dropped 3 bases, with 12 bases sitting between them. Germline CDR1 KGHSH, CDR2 LQKENI. The CDR3 loop reads CASSPGREYYEQYF. The CDR3 nucleotides are TGTGCCAGCTCACCGGGCAGGGAATACTACGAGCAGTACTTC.

The chain uses TRBV3-1 and TRBJ2-3; 10 nucleotides match TRBD2. The germline CDR1 and CDR2 sequences are LGHDT and YNNKEL (reference sequence). The CDR3 length is 18 residues. J lost 7 bases, V lost 1 base, and 14 bases had no gene match. In nucleotides, the CDR3 is TGTGCCAGCAGCCAAGGACTCCGTAGCGGGAGGTTTTCAAATACGCAGTATTTT. This sequence encodes CASSQGLRSGRFSNTQYF.